The 26 T cell receptor beta chains reported below all come from one sample, sequenced in a study of regulatory T cells in long-lasting Graves disease. To make TCR beta libraries, researchers used iRepertoire HTBI primers and Arm-PCR of CDR3 regions. TCRdb recomputed calls from the multiplex PCR reads with MiXCR, one row per CDR3 protein. The sample has approximately 400,000 distinct CDR3 sequences, about 16% seen once. Time point reported: newly diagnosed GD, antithyroid drugs for less than 3 months. The TCR library used RNA extracted from PBMCs. The sequencing used peripheral blood mononuclear cells (PBMCs), collected at new diagnosis, from a patient treated with antithyroid drugs. The receptors stem from a female donor with Graves disease.

This clonotype has a single count. V usage is TRBV28 and J usage is TRBJ2-7; D is unresolved. Germline V gives CDR1 MDHEN, CDR2 SYDVKM. With 7 bases removed from V and 5 bases from J, the gap between germline ends came to 9 bases. The CDR3 loop spans 11 amino acids. This CDR3 reads CASTLRHEQYF. The CDR3 nucleotides read TGTGCCAGCACCCTACGCCACGAGCAGTACTTC.

Many counts were recorded for this clonotype. The rearrangement uses TRBV4-1 and TRBJ2-1; D gene unclear. This CDR3 is built from 12 residues. CDR1 and CDR2 from the germline V gene are MGHRA and YSYEKL. Trimming stripped 2 bases from V and 10 bases from J, with 9 bases between. CDR3 nucleotides: TGCGCCAGCAGCCAAACTGTTAAGGAGCAGTTCTTC. Its protein is CASSQTVKEQFF.

This clonotype was observed at least ten times. This rearrangement joins TRBV2 to TRBJ1-5; 8 bases fit TRBD1. The CDR3 is made up of 15 amino acids. Germline V gene sequence: CDR1 SNHLY, CDR2 FYNNEI. The V gene end was trimmed by 4 bases and the J gene end by 6 bases; junction bases not matched to a gene: 8. This CDR3 is CASSGTGISGQPQHF. CDR3 sequence (DNA): TGTGCCAGCAGTGGGACAGGGATTTCGGGTCAGCCCCAGCATTTT.

This clonotype was found many times. The gene calls are TRBV4-1 and TRBJ2-2, with 9 bases lining up with TRBD1. With 4 bases clipped from V and 6 bases from J, the junction kept 9 bases outside the gene matches. The CDR3 totals 16 residues. Per germline, CDR1 MGHRA and CDR2 YSYEKL. The DNA of the CDR3 is TGCGCCAGCAGCCTGATTCCGGGACAGGGCGCCGGGGAGCTGTTTTTT. Its translation is CASSLIPGQGAGELFF.

The chain links TRBV7-8 to TRBJ1-5; no firm D call. Germline CDR1 reads SGHVS; CDR2 reads FQNEAQ. The V end was cut by 3 bases, the J end by 6 bases, with 6 bases between. The CDR3 is 12 residues long. CDR3 coding DNA: TGTGCCAGCAGCTTCTTTGCTCAGCCCCAGCATTTT. Its translation is CASSFFAQPQHF.

A note on this clonotype: Only one base separates this from a far larger clonotype, so it likely reflects a read error. V is TRBV7-3 and J is TRBJ1-1, with D perhaps matching TRBD1 (5 bases). The germline V gene encodes CDR1 SGHTA and CDR2 FQGTGA. The CDR3 has 15 residues. V was clipped by 3 bases and J by 5 bases, with 16 bases between them. CDR3 protein: CASSFAGSGRTEAFF. As DNA, the CDR3 is TGTGCCAGCAGCTTCGCAGGGAGCGGAAGGACTGAAGCTTTCTTT.

This clonotype was seen many times. The chain is built from TRBV10-2 and TRBJ1-4, with 7 bases fitting TRBD1. Looked up from germline, CDR1 is WSHSY and CDR2 is SAAADI. The V and J ends lost 2 bases and 6 bases, in that order; junction bases with no gene match: 3. CDR3 length equals 14 residues. This chain's CDR3 is CASSETDRDEKLFF. The CDR3 nucleotides read TGCGCCAGCAGTGAGACAGACAGGGATGAAAAACTGTTTTTT.

This clonotype came up many times. This chain joins TRBV2 and TRBJ1-1, with TRBD1 as a possible D gene (5 bases). The CDR3 covers 15 residues. V lost 2 bases, J lost 3 bases, and 13 bases lay in between. Germline V lookup: CDR1 SNHLY, CDR2 FYNNEI. CDR3 in amino acids: CASSESGGMYTEAFF. CDR3 in DNA: TGTGCCAGCAGTGAATCCGGGGGTATGTACACTGAAGCTTTCTTT.

Note on this clonotype: This may stem from a read error, because a much larger clone lies one nucleotide away. The chain uses TRBV10-3 and TRBJ2-5; weak D call: TRBD2 (5 bases). The CDR3 contains 14 residues. V dropped 4 bases and J dropped 2 bases, with 11 bases sitting between them. Germline-derived CDR1 and CDR2 are ENHRY and SYGVKD. The CDR3 region is CAISAARGQETQYF. The DNA for the CDR3 is TGTGCCATCAGTGCCGCTAGAGGGCAAGAGACCCAGTACTTC.

This clonotype appeared many times. V gene TRBV3-1 combines with J gene TRBJ2-3; TRBD2 matches at 8 bases. The germline gives CDR1 LGHDT, CDR2 YNNKEL (reference sequence). J lost 2 bases, V lost 4 bases, and 17 bases had no gene match. This CDR3 has 19 residues. The chain's CDR3 is CASSLGPRRLARYTDTQYF. The CDR3 DNA sequence: TGTGCCAGCAGCCTTGGCCCCCGAAGACTAGCGCGATACACAGATACGCAGTATTTT.

There are a few counts of this clonotype. A clone one base away is much larger, so this may be a read error. The V call is TRBV12-3 or TRBV12-4, the J call TRBJ2-1, with TRBD2 matching 7 bases. The CDR3 runs 15 residues. Here the CDR3 reads CASSLGGRYGREQLF. CDR3 DNA: TGTGCCAGCAGTTTAGGCGGGAGATATGGGCGTGAGCAGCTCTTC.

This clonotype was seen ten or more times. J is TRBJ2-3 and V is TRBV6-1; 8 positions match TRBD1. Trimming cost V 6 bases and J 5 bases; bases outside gene matches: 13. Germline V lookup: CDR1 MNHNS, CDR2 SASEGT. The CDR3 is 16 amino acids. The CDR3 region is CASRARFQGAGDTQYF. CDR3 bases: TGTGCCAGCAGGGCAAGATTTCAGGGGGCAGGAGATACGCAGTATTTT.

This clonotype was counted ten times or more. V is TRBV29-1 and J is TRBJ2-1, with 16 positions matching TRBD2. The CDR3 covers 16 residues. Germline V lookup: CDR1 SQVTM, CDR2 ANQGSEA. The V segment lost 6 bases and the J segment 7 bases; nucleotides outside the gene matches: 9. The CDR3 is CSVVGLAGGPRNEQFF. As DNA, the CDR3 is TGCAGCGTCGTGGGACTAGCGGGAGGGCCTCGGAATGAGCAGTTCTTC.

This clonotype appeared a few times. V and J are TRBV29-1 and TRBJ1-5; TRBD1 is a possible D gene (5 bases). Trimming left V 4 bases short and J 0 bases short, with 13 bases between. The CDR3 runs to 15 residues. Germline CDR1 reads SQVTM; CDR2 reads ANQGSEA. CDR3 coding DNA: TGCAGCGTTGTACTCCGGGGGTCTAGCAATCAGCCCCAGCATTTT. Translating gives CSVVLRGSSNQPQHF. Filled out from reference TRBV29-1 and TRBJ1-5, the complete variable domain reads SAVISQKPSRDICQRGTSLTIQCQVDSQVTMMFWYRQQPGQSLTLIATANQGSEATYESGFVIDKFPISRPNLTFSTLTVSNMSPEDSSIYLCSVVLRGSSNQPQHFGDGTRLSIL.

V gene TRBV24-1 combines with J gene TRBJ2-2; no clear D. Trimming shortened V by 7 bases and J by 3 bases, and 14 bases separated the two germline ends. The V gene's germline CDR1 is KGHDR and CDR2 SFDVKD. The CDR3 covers 15 residues. CDR3 nucleotide sequence: TGTGCCACCAGAAGTAGAGGAATCGACACCGGGGAGCTGTTTTTT. It specifies CATRSRGIDTGELFF.

This clonotype has a count of ten or more. This chain uses TRBV7-2 with TRBJ2-7; D is possibly TRBD2 (6 bases). The CDR3 runs 15 residues. The V end was cut by 5 bases, the J end by 6 bases, with 20 bases between. Germline V gene sequence: CDR1 SGHTA, CDR2 FQGNSA. CDR3 DNA sequence: TGTGCCAGCAGCCCCGTCGGGAGATCTGGCTCCGAGCAGTACTTC. It specifies CASSPVGRSGSEQYF.

Of note for this clonotype: Because it lacks the conserved phenylalanine or tryptophan at the end, this CDR3 is likely a read error. The J gene is TRBJ1-5, the V gene TRBV5-5; D is perhaps TRBD1 (5 bases). CDR3 length equals 14 residues. Trimming shortened V by 4 bases and J by 3 bases, and 11 bases separated the two germline ends. Germline CDR1 reads SGHKS; CDR2 reads YYEKEE (reference sequence). The CDR3: CASSVRDFNQPQHL. The DNA of the CDR3 is TGTGCCAGCAGCGTCCGGGACTTCAATCAGCCCCAGCATCTT.

The V gene is TRBV7-9, the J gene TRBJ1-2; 7 nucleotides match TRBD1. CDR1 is SEHNR, CDR2 FQNEAQ, per germline (reference sequence). V dropped 5 bases and J dropped 5; count of bases not matched to a gene: 11. CDR3 size: 15 residues. In nucleotides, the CDR3 is TGTGCCAGCAGCGAAAAAGCGACAGGGCATTATGGCTACACCTTC. Protein: CASSEKATGHYGYTF.

The table lists this clonotype with many counts. The chain carries TRBV20-1 and TRBJ2-7; TRBD2 matches at 7 bases. CDR1 is DFQATT and CDR2 is SNEGSKA in the germline V gene (reference sequence). The V segment lost 1 base and the J segment 3 bases; nucleotides outside the gene matches: 15. The CDR3 has 17 amino acids. As DNA, the CDR3 is TGCAGTGCTAGAGGCACGCCGGGAGGTCCGACTCACTACGAGCAGTACTTC. Amino acids: CSARGTPGGPTHYEQYF.

The chain links TRBV18 to TRBJ2-1, with TRBD2 matching over 11 bases. CDR3 size: 15 residues. Germline V gives CDR1 KGHSH, CDR2 LQKENI. V trimming: 6 bases; J trimming: 4 bases; junction bases outside the gene matches: 5. In DNA form, the CDR3 reads TGTGCCAGCTCCCCTACTAGCGGGGGATACAATGAGCAGTTCTTC. It codes for CASSPTSGGYNEQFF.

This clonotype occurred many times. J is TRBJ1-1 and V is TRBV12-3 or TRBV12-4, with 8 bases fitting TRBD1. V lost 5 bases to trimming and J lost 10 bases; unmatched junction nucleotides: 9. This CDR3 is 13 amino acids long. The chain's CDR3 is CASSTPRTGRAFF. Written as DNA, the CDR3 is TGTGCCAGCAGTACACCGAGGACAGGGCGAGCTTTCTTT.

This clonotype was counted ten times or more. DNA of the CDR3: TGTGCCAGCAGCTTAGTTGGACGAGAGCCCAGGAGAAGCACCTTC. It encodes CASSLVGREPRRSTF. The J gene is TRBJ1-2, the V gene TRBV7-2; D is uncertain. Germline V gene lookup returns CDR1 SGHTA and CDR2 FQGNSA. The V gene lost 1 base and the J gene lost 13 bases, with 22 bases spanning the gap. This CDR3 contains 15 residues.

The chain links TRBV28 to TRBJ1-1, with TRBD1 as a possible D gene (5 bases). The CDR3 consists of 13 residues. Trimming cost V 6 bases and J 5 bases, with 13 bases left between them. CDR1 is MDHEN and CDR2 is SYDVKM in the germline V gene. CDR3 in amino acids: CASRTAVLTEAFF. Here the CDR3 DNA reads TGTGCCAGCAGGACAGCGGTGTTGACTGAAGCTTTCTTT.

Ten or more counts support this clonotype. This chain joins TRBV18 and TRBJ2-1; possibly TRBD1 for D (6 bases). V was clipped by 3 bases and J by 5 bases, with 8 bases between them. Germline V gene sequence: CDR1 KGHSH, CDR2 LQKENI. The length of the CDR3 is 13 residues. The CDR3 DNA sequence: TGTGCCAGCTCACCCAGGGGAAACAATGAGCAGTTCTTC. Translating gives CASSPRGNNEQFF.

The table lists this clonotype with a few counts. This chain connects TRBV10-1 to TRBJ2-2, with D perhaps matching TRBD2 (5 bases). This CDR3 is 13 amino acids long. V lost 2 bases, J lost 5 bases, and 6 bases lay in between. From germline, CDR1 is WNHNN and CDR2 SYGVQD (reference sequence). The CDR3 coding sequence is TGCGCCAGCAGTGAGAGGGAGACCGGGGAGCTGTTTTTT. It translates to CASSERETGELFF.

Worth noting for this clonotype: Possible read error: a much larger clone is one base away. The gene calls are TRBV7-9 and TRBJ2-1; D ambiguous. V lost 8 bases, J lost 10 bases, and 18 bases lay in between. The CDR3 covers 13 residues. Germline V gene sequence: CDR1 SEHNR, CDR2 FQNEAQ (reference sequence). The CDR3 loop reads CASGSAFVVEQFF. The CDR3 bases are TGTGCCAGCGGCTCAGCCTTCGTGGTAGAGCAGTTCTTC.